The 5 T cell receptor beta chains reported below all come from one sample, sequenced in a study of cytomegalovirus exposure and HLA in healthy donors (dated by TCRdb to the late 2010s). Library creation used the immunoSEQ multiplex PCR assay. TCRdb holds this immuneACCESS table with in-frame rearrangements only. Some clones are missing; in checked studies, unresolved V genes explain under half, and the rest has no known cause. This sample lists around 93,000 clones; 85% were detected once. The biggest ten clones account for approximately 22% of the sample. Sequences were obtained from PBMCs. The receptors derive from a man younger than 35 in good health and CMV-seropositive.

The chain employs TRBV5-4 and TRBJ2-3; D is uncertain. Germline-derived CDR1 and CDR2 are SGHNT and YYREEE (reference sequence). V lost 8 bases and J lost 0, with 13 bases in between. CDR3 length equals 14 residues. Written as DNA, the CDR3 is TGTGCCAGTAGACGCGAGGTCAGCACAGATACGCAGTATTTT. Translating it yields CASRREVSTDTQYF.

The chain employs TRBV5-1 and TRBJ2-5, with 12 bases fitting TRBD1. The CDR3 loop spans 16 amino acids. After removal of 3 bases from V and 5 bases from J, the junction contained 8 bases not matched to a gene. The V gene's germline CDR1 is SGHRS and CDR2 YFSETQ. The CDR3, as DNA: TGCGCCAGCAGCTCCTCCGGGACAGGGGGCTTCGAGACCCAGTACTTC. It specifies CASSSSGTGGFETQYF. The whole variable domain, filled in from reference TRBV5-1 and TRBJ2-5, reads KAGVTQTPRYLIKTRGQQVTLSCSPISGHRSVSWYQQTPGQGLQFLFEYFSETQRNKGNFPGRFSGRQFSNSRSEMNVSTLELGDSALYLCASSSSGTGGFETQYFGPGTRLLVL.

This chain links TRBV11-3 with TRBJ2-1, with TRBD2 matching over 7 bases. Germline V gene sequence: CDR1 SGHNT, CDR2 YENEEA. V was pared by 1 base and J by 2 bases, with 11 bases of the junction left unmatched. This CDR3 spans 18 amino acids. In nucleotides, the CDR3 is TGTGCCAGCAGCTTAGTGGGGGGAGGGCCGAATACCTACAATGAGCAGTTCTTC. Its protein is CASSLVGGGPNTYNEQFF.

This clone was counted between two and nine times. The genes are TRBV5-6 and TRBJ1-5, with TRBD1 matching over 9 bases. The CDR3 runs 16 residues. V was pared by 3 bases and J by 1 base, with 5 bases of the junction left unmatched. Germline V gives CDR1 SGHDT, CDR2 YYEEEE. The CDR3 bases are TGTGCCAGCAGCTCAACAGGGGGCGCGAGCAATCAGCCCCAGCATTTT. This codes for CASSSTGGASNQPQHF.

The chain employs TRBV7-6 and TRBJ1-2; tentative D call: TRBD1 (6 bases). The CDR3 sequence is 14 residues long. CDR1 SGHVS and CDR2 FNYEAQ come from the germline V gene. The V end was cut by 7 bases, the J end by 7 bases, with 19 bases between. CDR3 DNA sequence: TGTGCCAGCACCGAGATTAGCAGGGGCTCTGGCTACACCTTC. Amino acids: CASTEISRGSGYTF.